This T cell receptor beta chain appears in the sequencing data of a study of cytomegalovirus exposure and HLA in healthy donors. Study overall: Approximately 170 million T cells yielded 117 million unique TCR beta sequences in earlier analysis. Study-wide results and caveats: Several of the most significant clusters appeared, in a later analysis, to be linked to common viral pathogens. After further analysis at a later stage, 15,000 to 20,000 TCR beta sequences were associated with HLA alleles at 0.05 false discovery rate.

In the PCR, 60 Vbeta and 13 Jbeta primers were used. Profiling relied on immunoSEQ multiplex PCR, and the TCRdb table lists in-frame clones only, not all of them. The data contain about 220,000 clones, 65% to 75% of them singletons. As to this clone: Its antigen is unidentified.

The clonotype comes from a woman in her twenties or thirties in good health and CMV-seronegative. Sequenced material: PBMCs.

CDR3 coding DNA: TGCAGCGCCGAGGGGACAGGGTTTTCTGGCTACACCTTC. Translating it yields CSAEGTGFSGYTF. V usage is TRBV29-1 and J usage is TRBJ1-2, with TRBD1 matching 9 bases. The germline CDR1 and CDR2 sequences are SQVTM and ANQGSEA. The junction had 10 bases not matched to a gene; V was cut back by 7 bases and J by 7 bases. CDR3 length: 13 amino acids.